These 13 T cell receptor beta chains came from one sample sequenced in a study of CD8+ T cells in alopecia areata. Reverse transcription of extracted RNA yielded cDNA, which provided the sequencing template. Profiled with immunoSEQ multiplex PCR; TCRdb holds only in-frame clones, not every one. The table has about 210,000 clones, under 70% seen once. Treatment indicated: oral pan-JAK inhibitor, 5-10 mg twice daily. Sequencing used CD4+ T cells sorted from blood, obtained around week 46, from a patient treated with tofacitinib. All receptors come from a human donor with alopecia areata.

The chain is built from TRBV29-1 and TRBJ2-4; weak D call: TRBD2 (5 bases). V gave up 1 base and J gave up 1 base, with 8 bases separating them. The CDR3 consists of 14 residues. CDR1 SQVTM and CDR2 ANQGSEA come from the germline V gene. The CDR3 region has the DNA TGCAGCGTTGAAGGGATAGCGGCCAAAAACATTCAGTACTTC. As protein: CSVEGIAAKNIQYF.

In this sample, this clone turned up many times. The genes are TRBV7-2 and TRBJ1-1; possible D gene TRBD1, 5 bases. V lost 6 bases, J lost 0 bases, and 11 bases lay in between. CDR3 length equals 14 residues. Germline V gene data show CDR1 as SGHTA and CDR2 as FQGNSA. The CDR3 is CASSTGPMNTEAFF. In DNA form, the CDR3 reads TGTGCCAGCAGTACAGGACCCATGAACACTGAAGCTTTCTTT.

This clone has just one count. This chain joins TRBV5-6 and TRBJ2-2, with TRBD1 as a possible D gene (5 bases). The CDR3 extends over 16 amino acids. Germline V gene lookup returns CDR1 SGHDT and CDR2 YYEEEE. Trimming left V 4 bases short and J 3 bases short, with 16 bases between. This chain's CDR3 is CASSPSRPRDTGELFF. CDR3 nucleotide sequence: TGTGCCAGCAGCCCGTCGAGACCCAGGGACACCGGGGAGCTGTTTTTT.

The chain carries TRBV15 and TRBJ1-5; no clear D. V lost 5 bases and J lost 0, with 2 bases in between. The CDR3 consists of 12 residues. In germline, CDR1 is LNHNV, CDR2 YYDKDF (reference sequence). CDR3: CATSGSNQPQHF. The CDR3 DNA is TGTGCCACCAGCGGTAGCAATCAGCCCCAGCATTTT.

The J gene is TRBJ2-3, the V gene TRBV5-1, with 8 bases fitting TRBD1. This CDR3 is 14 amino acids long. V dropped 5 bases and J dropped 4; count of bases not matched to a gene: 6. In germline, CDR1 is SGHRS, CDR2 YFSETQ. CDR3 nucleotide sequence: TGCGCCAGCAGACGCGCAGGGGGCGCAGATACGCAGTATTTT. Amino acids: CASRRAGGADTQYF.

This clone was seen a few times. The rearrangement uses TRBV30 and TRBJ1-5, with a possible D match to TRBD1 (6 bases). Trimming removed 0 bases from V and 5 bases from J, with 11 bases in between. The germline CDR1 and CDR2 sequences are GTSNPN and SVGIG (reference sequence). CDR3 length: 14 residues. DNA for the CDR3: TGTGCCTGGAGTGTCCCAGGGGCATATCAGCCCCAGCATTTT. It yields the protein CAWSVPGAYQPQHF.

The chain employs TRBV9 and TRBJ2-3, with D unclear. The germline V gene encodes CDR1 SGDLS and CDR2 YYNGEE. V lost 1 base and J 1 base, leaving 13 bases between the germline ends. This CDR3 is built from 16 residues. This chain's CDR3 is CASSVPGGAGTDTQYF. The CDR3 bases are TGTGCCAGCAGCGTACCGGGTGGAGCAGGCACAGATACGCAGTATTTT.

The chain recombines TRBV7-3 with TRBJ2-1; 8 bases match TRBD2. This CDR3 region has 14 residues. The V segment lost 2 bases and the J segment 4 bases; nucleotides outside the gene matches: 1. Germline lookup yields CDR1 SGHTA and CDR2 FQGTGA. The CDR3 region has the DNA TGTGCCAGCAGCTTAGCGGGGGGATACAATGAGCAGTTCTTC. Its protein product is CASSLAGGYNEQFF.

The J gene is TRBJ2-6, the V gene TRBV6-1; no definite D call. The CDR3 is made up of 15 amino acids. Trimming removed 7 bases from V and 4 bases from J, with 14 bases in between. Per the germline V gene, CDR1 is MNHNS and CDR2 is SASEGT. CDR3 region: CASTLAGAGANVLTF. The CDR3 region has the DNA TGTGCCAGCACCCTTGCAGGAGCCGGGGCCAACGTCCTGACTTTC.

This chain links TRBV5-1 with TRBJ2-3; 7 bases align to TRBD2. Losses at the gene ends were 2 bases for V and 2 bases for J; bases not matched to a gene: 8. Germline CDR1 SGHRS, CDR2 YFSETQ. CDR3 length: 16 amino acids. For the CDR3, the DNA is TGCGCCAGCAGCTTACGGGCTAGCGGATCCACAGATACGCAGTATTTT. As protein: CASSLRASGSTDTQYF.

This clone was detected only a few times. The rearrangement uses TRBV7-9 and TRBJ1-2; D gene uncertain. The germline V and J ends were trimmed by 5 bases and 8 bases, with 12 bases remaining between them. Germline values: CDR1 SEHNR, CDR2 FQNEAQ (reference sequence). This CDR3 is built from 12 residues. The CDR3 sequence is CASSPALGGYTF. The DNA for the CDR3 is TGTGCCAGCAGCCCTGCCCTGGGGGGCTACACCTTC.

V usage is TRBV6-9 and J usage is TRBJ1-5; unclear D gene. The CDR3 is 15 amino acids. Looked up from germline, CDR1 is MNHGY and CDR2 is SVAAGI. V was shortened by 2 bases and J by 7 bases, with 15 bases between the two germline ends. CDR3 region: CASSYVGIKRQPQHF. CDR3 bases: TGTGCCAGCAGTTATGTGGGAATAAAAAGACAGCCCCAGCATTTT.

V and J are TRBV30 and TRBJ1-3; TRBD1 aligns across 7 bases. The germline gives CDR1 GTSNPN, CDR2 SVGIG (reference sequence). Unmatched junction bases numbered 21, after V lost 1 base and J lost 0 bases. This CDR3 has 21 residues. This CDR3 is CAWSGDHGTASQSSSGNTIYF. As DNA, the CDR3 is TGTGCCTGGAGTGGTGATCACGGGACAGCGTCACAATCAAGCTCTGGAAACACCATATATTTT.